This TCR beta chain was obtained from a study of tumor-infiltrating lymphocytes in localized non-small cell lung cancer. By share, this clone ranks as large (0.1 to 1%). What it binds is not known. Trimming removed 3 bases at V and 6 bases at J, with 15 bases between. Germline V CDR1 and CDR2: SGDLS, YYNGEE. CDR3 length equals 15 residues. Points from the study as a whole: Higher tumor T cell infiltration than in uninvolved lung was supported by TCRbeta sequencing.

TCRdb's table, derived via immunoSEQ multiplex PCR, lists solely in-frame clones and lacks some. The sample yields 13,000 or so clones, over 80% seen once. The receptor was derived from a human donor with non-small cell lung cancer. The V call is TRBV9, the J call TRBJ1-4; D ambiguous. Sequenced sample: uninvolved lung tissue not adjacent to the tumor. The CDR3: CASSENTRQYEKLFF. The DNA of the CDR3 is TGTGCCAGCAGCGAGAACACCCGGCAGTATGAAAAACTGTTTTTT.